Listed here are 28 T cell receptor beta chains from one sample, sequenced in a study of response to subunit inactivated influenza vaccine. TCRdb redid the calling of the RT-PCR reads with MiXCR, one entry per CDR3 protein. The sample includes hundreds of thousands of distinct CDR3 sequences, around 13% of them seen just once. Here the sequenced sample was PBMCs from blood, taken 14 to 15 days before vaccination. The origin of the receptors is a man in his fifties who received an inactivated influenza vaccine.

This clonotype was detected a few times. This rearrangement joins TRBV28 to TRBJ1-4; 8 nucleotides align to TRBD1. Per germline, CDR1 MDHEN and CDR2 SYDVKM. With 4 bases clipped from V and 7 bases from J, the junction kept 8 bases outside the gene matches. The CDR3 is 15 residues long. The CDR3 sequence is CASSYTQGAREKLFF. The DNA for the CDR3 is TGTGCCAGCAGTTATACTCAGGGGGCGCGTGAAAAACTGTTTTTT.

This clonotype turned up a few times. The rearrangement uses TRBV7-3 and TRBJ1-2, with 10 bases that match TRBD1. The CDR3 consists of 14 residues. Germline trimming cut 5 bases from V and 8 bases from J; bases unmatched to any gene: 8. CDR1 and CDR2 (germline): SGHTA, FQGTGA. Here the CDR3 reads CASSKAGTGEGYTF. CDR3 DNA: TGTGCCAGCAGCAAAGCCGGGACAGGGGAAGGCTACACCTTC.

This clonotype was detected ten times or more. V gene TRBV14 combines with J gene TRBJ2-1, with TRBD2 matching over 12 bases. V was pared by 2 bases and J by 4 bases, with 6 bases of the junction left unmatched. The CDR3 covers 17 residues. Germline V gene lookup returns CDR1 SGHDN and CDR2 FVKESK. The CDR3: CASSQMGGTSGYNEQFF. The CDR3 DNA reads TGTGCCAGCAGCCAAATGGGAGGGACTAGCGGGTACAATGAGCAGTTCTTC.

The CDR3 here is CASSDFGPDTQYF. The CDR3 DNA sequence: TGTGCCAGCAGCGATTTTGGGCCAGATACGCAGTATTTT. V usage is TRBV3-1 and J usage is TRBJ2-3; no reliable D call. The CDR3 sequence is 13 residues long. Germline V gives CDR1 LGHDT, CDR2 YNNKEL (reference sequence). Between the trimmed V and J ends, which lost 5 bases and 4 bases, there was a span of 10 bases.

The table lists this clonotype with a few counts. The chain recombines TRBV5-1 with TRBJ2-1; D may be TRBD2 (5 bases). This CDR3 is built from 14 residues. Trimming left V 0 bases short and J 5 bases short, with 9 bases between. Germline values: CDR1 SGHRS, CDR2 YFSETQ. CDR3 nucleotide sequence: TGCGCCAGCAGCTTGGTGGCTAGCAACAATGAGCAGTTCTTC. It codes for CASSLVASNNEQFF. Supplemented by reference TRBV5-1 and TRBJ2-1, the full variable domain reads KAGVTQTPRYLIKTRGQQVTLSCSPISGHRSVSWYQQTPGQGLQFLFEYFSETQRNKGNFPGRFSGRQFSNSRSEMNVSTLELGDSALYLCASSLVASNNEQFFGPGTRLTVL.

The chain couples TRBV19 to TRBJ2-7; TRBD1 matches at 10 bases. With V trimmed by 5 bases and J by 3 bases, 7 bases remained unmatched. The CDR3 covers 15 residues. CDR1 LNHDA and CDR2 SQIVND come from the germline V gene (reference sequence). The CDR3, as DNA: TGTGCCAGTAGTCCCCCGACAGGGGGCCGCTACGAGCAGTACTTC. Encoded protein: CASSPPTGGRYEQYF.

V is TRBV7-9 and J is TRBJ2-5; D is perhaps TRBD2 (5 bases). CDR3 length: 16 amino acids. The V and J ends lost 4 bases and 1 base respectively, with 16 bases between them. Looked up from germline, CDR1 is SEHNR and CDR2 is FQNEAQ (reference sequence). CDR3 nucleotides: TGTGCCAGCAGCTCCCGGATCGCCGAGGGCCAAGAGACCCAGTACTTC. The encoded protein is CASSSRIAEGQETQYF.

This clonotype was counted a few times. In DNA, the CDR3 is TGCGCCAGCAGCTTGGTATCTAGCGGGGAAGATACGCAGTATTTT. Protein sequence: CASSLVSSGEDTQYF. The rearrangement uses TRBV5-1 and TRBJ2-3; TRBD2 aligns across 9 bases. Trimming cost V 0 bases and J 5 bases; bases outside gene matches: 4. Per germline, CDR1 SGHRS and CDR2 YFSETQ. The CDR3 loop spans 15 amino acids.

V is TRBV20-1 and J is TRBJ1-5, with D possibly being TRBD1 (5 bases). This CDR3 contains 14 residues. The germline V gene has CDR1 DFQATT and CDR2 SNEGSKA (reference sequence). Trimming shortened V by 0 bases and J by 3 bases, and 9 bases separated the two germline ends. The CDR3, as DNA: TGCAGTGCTAGAGATCTAGGGGTCAATCAGCCCCAGCATTTT. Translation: CSARDLGVNQPQHF.

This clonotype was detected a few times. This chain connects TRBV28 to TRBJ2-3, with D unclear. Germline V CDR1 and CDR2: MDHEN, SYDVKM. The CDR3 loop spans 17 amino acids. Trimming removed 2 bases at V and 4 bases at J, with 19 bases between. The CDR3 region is CASSLDLPGRWADTQYF. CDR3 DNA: TGTGCCAGCAGTTTAGACTTACCGGGCCGTTGGGCAGATACGCAGTATTTT.

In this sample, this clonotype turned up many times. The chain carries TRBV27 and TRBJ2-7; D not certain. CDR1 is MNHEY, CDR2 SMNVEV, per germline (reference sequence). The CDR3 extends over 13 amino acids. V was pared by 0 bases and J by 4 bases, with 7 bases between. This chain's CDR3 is CASSLSVRYEQYF. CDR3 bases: TGTGCCAGCAGTTTATCTGTGCGATACGAGCAGTACTTC.

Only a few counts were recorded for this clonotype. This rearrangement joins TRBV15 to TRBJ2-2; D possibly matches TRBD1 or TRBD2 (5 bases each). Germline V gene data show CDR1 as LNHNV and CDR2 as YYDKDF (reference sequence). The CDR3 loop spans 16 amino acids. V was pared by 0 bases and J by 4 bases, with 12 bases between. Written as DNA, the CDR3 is TGTGCCACCAGCAGAGATAAGGGGAGATCCACCGGGGAGCTGTTTTTT. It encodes CATSRDKGRSTGELFF. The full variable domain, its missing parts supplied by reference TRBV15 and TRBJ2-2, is DAMVIQNPRYQVTQFGKPVTLSCSQTLNHNVMYWYQQKSSQAPKLLFHYYDKDFNNEADTPDNFQSRRPNTSFCFLDIRSPGLGDTAMYLCATSRDKGRSTGELFFGEGSRLTVL.

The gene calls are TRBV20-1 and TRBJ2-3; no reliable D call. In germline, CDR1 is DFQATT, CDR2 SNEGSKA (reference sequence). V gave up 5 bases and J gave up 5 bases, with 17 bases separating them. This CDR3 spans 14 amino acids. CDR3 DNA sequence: TGCAGTGCTCCGGGTCTCCCTCGGCGAGATACGCAGTATTTT. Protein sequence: CSAPGLPRRDTQYF.

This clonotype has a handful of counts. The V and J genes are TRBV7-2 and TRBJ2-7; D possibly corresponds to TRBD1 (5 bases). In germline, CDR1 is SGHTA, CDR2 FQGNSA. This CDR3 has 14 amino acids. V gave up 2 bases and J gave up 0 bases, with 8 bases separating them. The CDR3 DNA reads TGTGCCAGCAGCTTACAGGACATCTCCTACGAGCAGTACTTC. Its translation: CASSLQDISYEQYF.

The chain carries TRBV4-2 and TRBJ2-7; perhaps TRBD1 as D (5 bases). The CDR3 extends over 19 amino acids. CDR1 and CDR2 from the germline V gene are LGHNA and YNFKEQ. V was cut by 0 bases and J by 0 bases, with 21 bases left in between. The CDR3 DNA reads TGTGCCAGCAGCCAAGAAGTACTTCTGGTGACAGAGAGCTCCTACGAGCAGTACTTC. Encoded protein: CASSQEVLLVTESSYEQYF.

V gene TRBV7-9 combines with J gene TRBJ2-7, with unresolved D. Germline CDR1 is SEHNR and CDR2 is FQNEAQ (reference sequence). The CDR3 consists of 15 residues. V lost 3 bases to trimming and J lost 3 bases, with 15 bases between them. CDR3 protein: CASSFMRALDYEQYF. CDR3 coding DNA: TGTGCCAGCAGCTTTATGCGCGCACTGGACTACGAGCAGTACTTC.

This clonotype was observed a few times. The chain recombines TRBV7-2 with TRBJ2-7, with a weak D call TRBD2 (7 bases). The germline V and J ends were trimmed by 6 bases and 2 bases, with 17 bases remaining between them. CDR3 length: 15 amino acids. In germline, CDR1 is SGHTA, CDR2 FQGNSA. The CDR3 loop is CASRERGGSTYEQYF. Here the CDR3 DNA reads TGTGCCAGCAGGGAGAGGGGGGGCAGCACCTACGAGCAGTACTTC.

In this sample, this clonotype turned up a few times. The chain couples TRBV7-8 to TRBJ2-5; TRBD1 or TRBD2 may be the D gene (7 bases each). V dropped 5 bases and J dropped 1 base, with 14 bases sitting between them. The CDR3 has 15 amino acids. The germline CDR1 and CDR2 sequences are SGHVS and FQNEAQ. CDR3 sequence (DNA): TGTGCCAGCAGCCCTAGCGGACAGGTCCAAGAGACCCAGTACTTC. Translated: CASSPSGQVQETQYF.

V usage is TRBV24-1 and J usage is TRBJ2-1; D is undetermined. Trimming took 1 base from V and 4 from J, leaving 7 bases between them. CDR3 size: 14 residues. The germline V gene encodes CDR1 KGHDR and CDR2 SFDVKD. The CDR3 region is CATSDLSVYNEQFF. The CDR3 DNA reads TGTGCCACCAGTGATTTATCGGTGTACAATGAGCAGTTCTTC.

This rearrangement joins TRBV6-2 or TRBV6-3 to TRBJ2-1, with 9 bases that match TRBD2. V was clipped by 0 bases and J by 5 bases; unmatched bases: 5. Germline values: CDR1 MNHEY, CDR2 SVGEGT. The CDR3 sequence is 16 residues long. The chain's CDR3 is CASSYSGTSYHNEQFF. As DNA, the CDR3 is TGTGCCAGCAGTTACTCCGGGACTAGCTACCACAATGAGCAGTTCTTC.

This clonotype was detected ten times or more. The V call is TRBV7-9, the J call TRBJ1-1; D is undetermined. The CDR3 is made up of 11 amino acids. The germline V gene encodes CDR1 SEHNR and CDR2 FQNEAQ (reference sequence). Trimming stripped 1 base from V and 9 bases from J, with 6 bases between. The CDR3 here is CASSLGGKAFF. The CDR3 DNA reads TGTGCCAGCAGCTTAGGCGGGAAAGCTTTCTTT. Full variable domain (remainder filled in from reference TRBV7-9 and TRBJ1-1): DTGVSQNPRHKITKRGQNVTFRCDPISEHNRLYWYRQTLGQGPEFLTYFQNEAQLEKSRLLSDRFSAERPKGSFSTLEIQRTEQGDSAMYLCASSLGGKAFFGQGTRLTVV.

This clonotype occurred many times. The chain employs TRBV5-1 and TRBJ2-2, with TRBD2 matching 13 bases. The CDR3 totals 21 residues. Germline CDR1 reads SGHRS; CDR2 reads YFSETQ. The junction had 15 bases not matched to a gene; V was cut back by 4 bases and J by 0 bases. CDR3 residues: CASSPRTGLAGTIANTGELFF. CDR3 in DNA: TGCGCCAGCAGCCCACGGACGGGACTAGCGGGGACCATCGCGAACACCGGGGAGCTGTTTTTT.

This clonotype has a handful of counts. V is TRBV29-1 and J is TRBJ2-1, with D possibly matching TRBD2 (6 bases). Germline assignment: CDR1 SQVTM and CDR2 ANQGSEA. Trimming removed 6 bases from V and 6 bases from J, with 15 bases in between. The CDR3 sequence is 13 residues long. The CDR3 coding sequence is TGCAGCGTAGCGGCGGGATTGTCCAATGAGCAGTTCTTC. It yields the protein CSVAAGLSNEQFF.

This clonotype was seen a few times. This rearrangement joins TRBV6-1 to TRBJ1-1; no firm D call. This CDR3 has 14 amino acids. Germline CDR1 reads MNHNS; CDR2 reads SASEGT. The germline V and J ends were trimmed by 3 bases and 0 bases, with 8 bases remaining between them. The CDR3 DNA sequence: TGTGCCAGCAGTGACGGAACCCTGAACACTGAAGCTTTCTTT. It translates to CASSDGTLNTEAFF.

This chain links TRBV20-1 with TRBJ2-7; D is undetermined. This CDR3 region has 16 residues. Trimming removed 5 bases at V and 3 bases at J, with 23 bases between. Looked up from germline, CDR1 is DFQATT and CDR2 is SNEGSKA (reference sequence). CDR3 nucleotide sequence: TGCAGTGCTCGGGCCCGAGAGAGTCGTCGAATCTACGAGCAGTACTTC. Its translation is CSARARESRRIYEQYF.

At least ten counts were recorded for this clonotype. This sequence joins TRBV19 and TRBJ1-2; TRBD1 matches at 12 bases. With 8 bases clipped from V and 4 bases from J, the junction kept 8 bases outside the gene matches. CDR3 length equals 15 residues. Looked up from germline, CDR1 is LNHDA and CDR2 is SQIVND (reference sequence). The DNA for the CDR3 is TGTGCCAGTCAAACCGGGACAGGGGGCGTCTATGGCTACACCTTC. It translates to CASQTGTGGVYGYTF. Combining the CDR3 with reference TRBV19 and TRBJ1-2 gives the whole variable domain DGGITQSPKYLFRKEGQNVTLSCEQNLNHDAMYWYRQDPGQGLRLIYYSQIVNDFQKGDIAEGYSVSREKKESFPLTVTSAQKNPTAFYLCASQTGTGGVYGYTFGSGTRLTVV.

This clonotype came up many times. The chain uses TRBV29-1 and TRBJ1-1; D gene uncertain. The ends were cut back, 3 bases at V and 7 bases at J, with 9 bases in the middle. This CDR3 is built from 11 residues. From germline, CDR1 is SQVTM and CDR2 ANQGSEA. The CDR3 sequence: CSVDVQIEAFF. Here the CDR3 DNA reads TGCAGCGTTGACGTCCAAATTGAAGCTTTCTTT.

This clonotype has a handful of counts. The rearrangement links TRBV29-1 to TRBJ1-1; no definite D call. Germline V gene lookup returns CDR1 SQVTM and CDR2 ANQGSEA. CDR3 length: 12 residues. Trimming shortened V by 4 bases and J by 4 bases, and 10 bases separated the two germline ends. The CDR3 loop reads CSVGSRSTEAFF. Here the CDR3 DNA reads TGCAGCGTTGGAAGTAGGTCCACTGAAGCTTTCTTT.